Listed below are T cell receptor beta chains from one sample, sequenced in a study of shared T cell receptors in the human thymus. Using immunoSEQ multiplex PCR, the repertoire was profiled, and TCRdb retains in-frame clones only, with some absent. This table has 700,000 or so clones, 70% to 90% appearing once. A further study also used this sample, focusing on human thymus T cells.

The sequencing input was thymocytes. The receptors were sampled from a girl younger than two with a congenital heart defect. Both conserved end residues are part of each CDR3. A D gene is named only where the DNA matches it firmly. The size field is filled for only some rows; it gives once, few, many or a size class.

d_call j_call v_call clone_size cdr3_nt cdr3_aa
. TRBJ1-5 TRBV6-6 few TGTGCCAGCAGCACAGGGTGGCAACAGCCCCAGCATTTT CASSTGWQQPQHF
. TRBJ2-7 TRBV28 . TGTGCCAGCAGTACAGGGTACTCCGAGCAGTACTTC CASSTGYSEQYF
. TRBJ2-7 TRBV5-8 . TGTGCCAGCAGCTTCCTTGACAGGTTGCGCTACGAGCAGTACTTC CASSFLDRLRYEQYF
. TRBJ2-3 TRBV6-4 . TGTGCCAGCAGTGACCTCTCGGGTACGCAGTATTTT CASSDLSGTQYF
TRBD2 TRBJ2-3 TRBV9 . TGTGCCAGCAGCGATCCTAGCGGGGGGCCCCCCGACCTCACAGATACGCAGTATTTT CASSDPSGGPPDLTDTQYF
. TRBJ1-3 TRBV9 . TGTGCCAGCTGCCCTAACGGGACACCCGCTGGAAACACCATATATTTT CASCPNGTPAGNTIYF
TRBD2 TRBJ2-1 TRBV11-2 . TGTGCCAGCAGCTCTCACCAGCGGGGGGACAATGAGCAGTTCTTC CASSSHQRGDNEQFF
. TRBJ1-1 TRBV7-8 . TGTGCCAGCAGCTTAGTCGGGGGGGGGACTGAAGCTTTCTTT CASSLVGGGTEAFF
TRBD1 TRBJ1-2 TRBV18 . TGTGCCAGCTCACCTGTTCAGGGACAGGACTATGGCTACACCTTC CASSPVQGQDYGYTF
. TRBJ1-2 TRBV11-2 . TGTGCCAGCAGCTTGTGGGCTCTCCGTGATAACTATGGCTACACCTTC CASSLWALRDNYGYTF
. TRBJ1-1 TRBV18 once TGTGCCAGCTCACCGGGGGGGCTTACTGAAGCTTTCTTT CASSPGGLTEAFF
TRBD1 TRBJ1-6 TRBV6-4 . TGTGCCAGCTTCATCCGGGACAGGGTTTCTCTAGCTAATTCACCCCTCCACTTT CASFIRDRVSLANSPLHF
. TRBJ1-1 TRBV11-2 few TGTGCCAGCAGCTCAGGGGAGAACACTGAAGCTTTCTTT CASSSGENTEAFF
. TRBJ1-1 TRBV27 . TGTGCCAGCAGTGCGGCCCCGTGGGGGGGCCACTTCTCCTCTGAAGCTTTCTTT CASSAAPWGGHFSSEAFF
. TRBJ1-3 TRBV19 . TGTGCCAGTAGTATAGATGATCGCGGAAGTTTTTTTGTCTCTGGAAACACCATATATTTT CASSIDDRGSFFVSGNTIYF
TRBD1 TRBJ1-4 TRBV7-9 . TGTGCCAGCAGCTTAGCGGGAACAGGGGGAGCTAATGAAAAACTGTTTTTT CASSLAGTGGANEKLFF
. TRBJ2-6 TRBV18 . TGTGCCAGCTCGCCATTAAACTCTGGGGCCAACGTCCTGACTTTC CASSPLNSGANVLTF
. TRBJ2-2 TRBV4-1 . TGCGCCAGCAGCCGGTTCAGGGATGAGGAGCTGTTTTTT CASSRFRDEELFF
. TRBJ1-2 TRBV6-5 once TGTGCCAGCAGTCGGTCGAGAGCTTTCTATGGCTACACCTTC CASSRSRAFYGYTF
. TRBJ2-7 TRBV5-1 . TGCGCCAGCAGCTTGGTAGATATGAGTGGTGGTAGCCTTGCAAGTTTCCACGAGCAGTACTTC CASSLVDMSGGSLASFHEQYF
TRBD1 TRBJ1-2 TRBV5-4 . TGTGCCAGCAGAGGGACAGCGGGTATACCTAACTATGGCTACACCTTC CASRGTAGIPNYGYTF
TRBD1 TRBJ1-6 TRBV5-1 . TGCGCCAGCAGCTTGACAGGGGCATTATTTCCCCTCCACTTT CASSLTGALFPLHF
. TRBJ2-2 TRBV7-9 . TGTGCCAGCAGCTTAGCATCTCGGAACACCGGGGAGCTGTTTTTT CASSLASRNTGELFF
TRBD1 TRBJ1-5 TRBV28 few TGTGCCAGCAGTCGAGACAGGGGTCATCAGCCCCAGCATTTT CASSRDRGHQPQHF
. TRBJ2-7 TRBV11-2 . TGTGCCAGCAGCTTAGAATGGTTCCAGGGGCACTCCTACGAGCAGTACTTC CASSLEWFQGHSYEQYF
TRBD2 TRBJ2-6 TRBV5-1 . TGCGCCAGCAGCTCGGGACTAGGGTCCTCTGGGGCCAACGTCCTGACTTTC CASSSGLGSSGANVLTF
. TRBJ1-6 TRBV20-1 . TGCAGTACTAGGACACATCGGGAATCCCACTTT CSTRTHRESHF
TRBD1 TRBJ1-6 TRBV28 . TGTGCCAGCAGTTTAGGGACAGGATCACCCCTCCACTTT CASSLGTGSPLHF
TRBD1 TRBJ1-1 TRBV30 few TGTGCCTTTCTTTCCGGCACAGGGGTATATGAAGCTTTCTTT CAFLSGTGVYEAFF
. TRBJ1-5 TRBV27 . TGTGCCAGCAGTCCCGGGACACTTTATCAGCCCCAGCATTTT CASSPGTLYQPQHF
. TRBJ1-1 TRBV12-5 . TGTGCTAGTGGTTTGCGACAAGCAGCAACGAGGAACACTGAAGCTTTCTTT CASGLRQAATRNTEAFF
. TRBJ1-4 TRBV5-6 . TGTGCCAGCAGCTTGGAAACACAGACAGAGGTCAATGAAAAACTGTTTTTT CASSLETQTEVNEKLFF
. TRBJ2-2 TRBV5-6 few TGTGCCAGCAGCTTAACGTTAGGGGGGGGGACCAACACCGGGGAGCTGTTTTTT CASSLTLGGGTNTGELFF
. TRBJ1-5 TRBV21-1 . TGTGCCAGCAGCAAAGGGAGACTAGGGACGGGCCATAGCAATCAGCCCCAGCATTTT CASSKGRLGTGHSNQPQHF
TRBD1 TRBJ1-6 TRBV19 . TGTGCCAGTAGTTCAAAGTCCGACAGGGGCCGAAGCTCCTATAATTCACCCCTCCACTTT CASSSKSDRGRSSYNSPLHF
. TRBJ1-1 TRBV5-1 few TGCGCCAGCAGCTTTCGGTTGGGTGCAGGGGATAACCCTGAAGCTTTCTTT CASSFRLGAGDNPEAFF
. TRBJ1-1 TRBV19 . TGTGCCAGTAGTATAAGACACGCAAACACTGAAGCTTTCTTT CASSIRHANTEAFF
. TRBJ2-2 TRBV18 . TGTGCCAGCCGAGATTCCAGGGGAGGGGAGCTGTTTTTT CASRDSRGGELFF
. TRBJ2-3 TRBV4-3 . TGCGCCAGCAGCCACGGACTTCACAACACAGATACGCAGTATTTT CASSHGLHNTDTQYF
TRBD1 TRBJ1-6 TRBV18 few TGTGCCAGCTCACCCGGGCCTTCTCCGGGACAGGGTCCCCCTTCGTCACCCCTCCACTTT CASSPGPSPGQGPPSSPLHF
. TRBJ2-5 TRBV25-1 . TGTGCCAGCAGTGAATATCGGTACCAAGAGACCCAGTACTTC CASSEYRYQETQYF
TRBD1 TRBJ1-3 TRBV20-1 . TGCAGTGCTAGGGGGACAGGGGATTTGGATTTT CSARGTGDLDF
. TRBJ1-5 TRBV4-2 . TGTGCCAGCAGCCAAGGGTTGAGAGGGGACCCGGGGGGCAATCAGCCCCAGCATTTT CASSQGLRGDPGGNQPQHF
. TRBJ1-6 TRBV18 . TGTGCCAGCTCACCAGCGCAGGGTGTTCGATCACCCCTCCACTTT CASSPAQGVRSPLHF
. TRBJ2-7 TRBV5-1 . TGCGCCAGCAGCAAGGAAGAGGGAGCGGGCGAGCAGTACTTC CASSKEEGAGEQYF
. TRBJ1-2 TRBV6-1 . TGTGCCAGCAGCAGGGATTGGTATGGCTACACCTTC CASSRDWYGYTF
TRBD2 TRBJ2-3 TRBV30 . TGTGCCTGGAGTGGTTTCGGGGGGTATTCGGGCACAGATACGCAGTATTTT CAWSGFGGYSGTDTQYF
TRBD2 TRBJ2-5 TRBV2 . TGTGCCAGCAGTGAAGCGCGGGAGGGCGGGGAGACCCAGTACTTC CASSEAREGGETQYF
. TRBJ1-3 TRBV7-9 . TGTGCCAGCATCAAGCCGCCGATTCAGGGGATAAGAGGAAACACCATATATTTT CASIKPPIQGIRGNTIYF
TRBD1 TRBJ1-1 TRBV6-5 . TGTGCCAGCAGTCAAACAGGGGTAAGGGGAGCTTTCTTT CASSQTGVRGAFF
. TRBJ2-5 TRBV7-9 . TGTGCCAGCAGCTTCTCCCTTCCCGGGGAGACCCAGTACTTC CASSFSLPGETQYF
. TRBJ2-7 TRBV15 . TGTGCCACCAGCAGAGATGTGGGAGGGGGGTTTTGGAGCTACGAGCAGTACTTC CATSRDVGGGFWSYEQYF
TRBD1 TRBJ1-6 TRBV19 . TGTGCCAGTAGTAGATATCGACAGGGGGTTTATTCACCCCTCCACTTT CASSRYRQGVYSPLHF
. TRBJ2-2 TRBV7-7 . TGTGCTAGCAGCTGGGGTGTCGACAGGAGGACCGGGGAGCTGTTTTTT CASSWGVDRRTGELFF
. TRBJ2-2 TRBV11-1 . TGTGCCAGCAGCCCATTGGTCCAGGCAATCACCGGGGAGCTGTTTTTT CASSPLVQAITGELFF
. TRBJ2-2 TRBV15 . TGTGCCACCAGCAGAGTTCCCAAAACCCCAGGGGTAGGTTCCGGGGAGCTGTTTTTT CATSRVPKTPGVGSGELFF
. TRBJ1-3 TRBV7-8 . TGTGCCAGCAGCCAAGGGGATGGAAACACCATATATTTT CASSQGDGNTIYF
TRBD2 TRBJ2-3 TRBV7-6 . TGTGCCAGCAGCCACCACTTTGCGGGGGGGTCGGATACGCAGTATTTT CASSHHFAGGSDTQYF
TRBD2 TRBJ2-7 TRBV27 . TGTGCCAGCAGTACTAGCGGGGGGTATTTAACCTACGAGCAGTACTTC CASSTSGGYLTYEQYF
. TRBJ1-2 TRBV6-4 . TGTGCCAGCAGTTTAGGAGCAGGGAACTATGGCTACACCTTC CASSLGAGNYGYTF